These T cell receptor beta chains were read from a single sample in a study of blood T cell repertoires in COVID-19. TCRdb's table, derived via immunoSEQ multiplex PCR, lists solely in-frame clones and lacks some. The sample yields tens of thousands of clones, more than 75% seen once. The sequenced material came from peripheral blood. The receptors derive from a human donor in a cohort sampled during active COVID-19. The CDR3 runs from the conserved cysteine through the conserved F or W. Fields, in order: CDR3 protein, CDR3 DNA, D gene, clone size, V gene, J gene. A D gene is named only where the DNA matches it firmly. Size values are once, few and many counts, or a class for expanded clones, and some rows have none.

CDR3aa: CASSEEGGSTEAFF; CDR3nt: TGTGCCAGCAGTGAAGAGGGTGGGAGCACTGAAGCTTTCTTT; d_gene: NA; abundance: NA; v_gene: TRBV2; j_gene: TRBJ1-1
CDR3aa: CASTWSTGQGYEQYF; CDR3nt: TGTGCCAGCACCTGGAGTACGGGACAGGGGTACGAGCAGTACTTC; d_gene: TRBD1; abundance: NA; v_gene: TRBV28; j_gene: TRBJ2-7
CDR3aa: CASSLDGVYEQYF; CDR3nt: TGTGCCAGCAGCTTAGACGGGGTCTACGAGCAGTACTTC; d_gene: NA; abundance: NA; v_gene: TRBV7-8; j_gene: TRBJ2-7
CDR3aa: CASSHSGTEAFF; CDR3nt: TGTGCCAGCAGCCACTCCGGTACCGAAGCTTTCTTT; d_gene: NA; abundance: NA; v_gene: TRBV3-1/TRBV3-2; j_gene: TRBJ1-1
CDR3aa: CASSSTGTMNTEAFF; CDR3nt: TGTGCCAGCAGTTCGACCGGGACAATGAACACTGAAGCTTTCTTT; d_gene: NA; abundance: NA; v_gene: TRBV5-4; j_gene: TRBJ1-1
CDR3aa: CASSLKGTGGEAFF; CDR3nt: TGTGCCAGCAGTTTAAAGGGAACAGGGGGCGAAGCTTTCTTT; d_gene: TRBD1; abundance: NA; v_gene: TRBV27; j_gene: TRBJ1-1
CDR3aa: CASSGGGTEAFF; CDR3nt: TGCGCCAGCTCGGGCGGAGGCACTGAAGCTTTCTTT; d_gene: NA; abundance: NA; v_gene: TRBV10-2; j_gene: TRBJ1-1
CDR3aa: CASSLVRQNYGYTF; CDR3nt: TGTGCCAGCAGTCTAGTAAGACAGAACTATGGCTACACCTTC; d_gene: NA; abundance: NA; v_gene: TRBV28; j_gene: TRBJ1-2
CDR3aa: CASSLVYEMGLAGNEQYF; CDR3nt: TGTGCCAGCAGCTTAGTTTATGAGATGGGACTAGCGGGGAACGAGCAGTACTTC; d_gene: TRBD2; abundance: NA; v_gene: TRBV7-2; j_gene: TRBJ2-7
CDR3aa: CASSLDQEAFF; CDR3nt: TGTGCCAGCAGCTTGGACCAGGAAGCTTTCTTT; d_gene: NA; abundance: NA; v_gene: TRBV5-4; j_gene: TRBJ1-1
CDR3aa: CASSLSGRHLNTEAFF; CDR3nt: TGTGCCAGCAGTTTATCGGGGAGACACTTGAACACTGAAGCTTTCTTT; d_gene: NA; abundance: NA; v_gene: TRBV27; j_gene: TRBJ1-1
CDR3aa: CASSLGLRGSSYEQYF; CDR3nt: TGTGCCAGCAGCTTAGGATTGCGGGGGAGCTCCTACGAGCAGTACTTC; d_gene: TRBD2; abundance: NA; v_gene: TRBV11-2; j_gene: TRBJ2-7
CDR3aa: CASSPRANTEAFF; CDR3nt: TGTGCCAGCAGCCCGAGGGCGAACACTGAAGCTTTCTTT; d_gene: NA; abundance: NA; v_gene: TRBV3-1/TRBV3-2; j_gene: TRBJ1-1
CDR3aa: CAIMDSPSGEQYF; CDR3nt: TGTGCCATCATGGACTCCCCCTCGGGGGAGCAGTACTTC; d_gene: NA; abundance: NA; v_gene: TRBV10-3; j_gene: TRBJ2-7
CDR3aa: CASSQISGGLQYF; CDR3nt: TGTGCCAGCAGTCAAATCAGCGGGGGCCTTCAGTACTTC; d_gene: TRBD2; abundance: once; v_gene: TRBV12-3/TRBV12-4; j_gene: TRBJ2-4
CDR3aa: CASTRGGEAFF; CDR3nt: TGTGCCAGCACCCGGGGGGGGGAAGCTTTCTTT; d_gene: NA; abundance: NA; v_gene: TRBV11-2; j_gene: TRBJ1-1
CDR3aa: CASSRPQEPGQGDEKLFF; CDR3nt: TGCGCCAGCAGCCGCCCTCAAGAGCCGGGACAGGGGGATGAAAAACTGTTTTTT; d_gene: TRBD1; abundance: NA; v_gene: TRBV4-1; j_gene: TRBJ1-4
CDR3aa: CASSPGSEAFF; CDR3nt: TGTGCCAGCAGCCCCGGGAGTGAAGCTTTCTTT; d_gene: NA; abundance: NA; v_gene: TRBV11-2; j_gene: TRBJ1-1
CDR3aa: CASLGPTGFNQPQHF; CDR3nt: TGTGCCAGTCTTGGCCCGACAGGATTCAATCAGCCCCAGCATTTT; d_gene: NA; abundance: NA; v_gene: TRBV6-6; j_gene: TRBJ1-5
CDR3aa: CASSSGQSLSGNTIYF; CDR3nt: TGTGCCAGCAGCTCGGGACAGTCCCTCTCTGGAAACACCATATATTTT; d_gene: TRBD1; abundance: NA; v_gene: TRBV9; j_gene: TRBJ1-3
CDR3aa: CASSPTVNQPQHF; CDR3nt: TGTGCCAGTAGTCCGACAGTGAATCAGCCCCAGCATTTT; d_gene: NA; abundance: NA; v_gene: TRBV19; j_gene: TRBJ1-5
CDR3aa: CASSERQGLNTEAFF; CDR3nt: TGTGCCAGCAGTGAAAGACAGGGCCTGAACACTGAAGCTTTCTTT; d_gene: TRBD1; abundance: NA; v_gene: TRBV6-1; j_gene: TRBJ1-1
CDR3aa: CASSGGDPWGTPQYF; CDR3nt: TGCGCCAGCAGTGGGGGGGATCCCTGGGGTACTCCGCAGTATTTT; d_gene: NA; abundance: NA; v_gene: TRBV10-1; j_gene: TRBJ2-3
CDR3aa: CASSESNYGYTF; CDR3nt: TGTGCCAGCAGTGAATCGAACTATGGCTACACCTTC; d_gene: NA; abundance: NA; v_gene: TRBV6-1; j_gene: TRBJ1-2
CDR3aa: CASSQVRREQPQHF; CDR3nt: TGCGCCAGCAGCCAAGTTCGGCGGGAGCAGCCCCAGCATTTT; d_gene: NA; abundance: NA; v_gene: TRBV4-1; j_gene: TRBJ1-5
CDR3aa: CASSLVLEGAFF; CDR3nt: TGCGCCAGCAGCTTGGTTCTGGAGGGAGCTTTCTTT; d_gene: NA; abundance: NA; v_gene: TRBV5-1; j_gene: TRBJ1-1
CDR3aa: CAWVGSDYIQETQYF; CDR3nt: TGTGCCTGGGTTGGATCGGACTACATACAAGAGACCCAGTACTTC; d_gene: NA; abundance: NA; v_gene: TRBV30; j_gene: TRBJ2-5
CDR3aa: CASSYGLYEQYF; CDR3nt: TGTGCCAGCAGTTACGGACTCTACGAGCAGTACTTC; d_gene: NA; abundance: NA; v_gene: TRBV12-3/TRBV12-4; j_gene: TRBJ2-7
CDR3aa: CASSLQGGYYEQYF; CDR3nt: TGTGCCAGCAGCTTACAGGGGGGCTACTACGAGCAGTACTTC; d_gene: NA; abundance: NA; v_gene: TRBV11-2; j_gene: TRBJ2-7
CDR3aa: CASSPGTDTQYF; CDR3nt: TGTGCCAGCAGTCCCGGGACAGATACGCAGTATTTT; d_gene: NA; abundance: NA; v_gene: TRBV27; j_gene: TRBJ2-3
CDR3aa: CASGTGLNYGYTF; CDR3nt: TGTGCCAGCGGGACAGGTCTAAACTATGGCTACACCTTC; d_gene: TRBD1; abundance: NA; v_gene: TRBV19; j_gene: TRBJ1-2
CDR3aa: CASSLRYQETQYF; CDR3nt: TGTGCCAGCAGTTTGCGATACCAAGAGACCCAGTACTTC; d_gene: NA; abundance: once; v_gene: TRBV12-3/TRBV12-4; j_gene: TRBJ2-5
CDR3aa: CASSHDRFNTEAFF; CDR3nt: TGTGCCAGCAGCCATGACAGGTTTAACACTGAAGCTTTCTTT; d_gene: NA; abundance: few; v_gene: TRBV3-1/TRBV3-2; j_gene: TRBJ1-1
CDR3aa: CASSYLAGANVLTF; CDR3nt: TGTGCCAGCAGTTACTTAGCTGGGGCCAACGTCCTGACTTTC; d_gene: NA; abundance: NA; v_gene: TRBV6-6; j_gene: TRBJ2-6
CDR3aa: CASSPLLSPLHF; CDR3nt: TGTGCCAGCAGCCCACTCCTTTCACCCCTCCACTTT; d_gene: NA; abundance: NA; v_gene: TRBV7-2; j_gene: TRBJ1-6
CDR3aa: CASSVDRGEGYEQYF; CDR3nt: TGTGCCAGCAGTGTGGACAGGGGCGAGGGTTACGAGCAGTACTTC; d_gene: TRBD1; abundance: NA; v_gene: TRBV2; j_gene: TRBJ2-7
CDR3aa: CASTSNQPQHF; CDR3nt: TGTGCCAGCACAAGCAATCAGCCCCAGCATTTT; d_gene: NA; abundance: NA; v_gene: TRBV28; j_gene: TRBJ1-5
CDR3aa: CASSVGRVDEKLFF; CDR3nt: TGTGCCAGCAGCGTAGGCAGGGTGGACGAAAAACTGTTTTTT; d_gene: NA; abundance: NA; v_gene: TRBV9; j_gene: TRBJ1-4
CDR3aa: CASSTLQGNTEAFF; CDR3nt: TGTGCCAGTAGTACACTACAGGGGAACACTGAAGCTTTCTTT; d_gene: NA; abundance: NA; v_gene: TRBV19; j_gene: TRBJ1-1
CDR3aa: CASSRLRLAGSTDTQYF; CDR3nt: TGTGCCAGCAGCCGCCTTCGACTAGCGGGGAGCACAGATACGCAGTATTTT; d_gene: TRBD2; abundance: NA; v_gene: TRBV11-2; j_gene: TRBJ2-3
CDR3aa: CATSRAGVTGFGTQYF; CDR3nt: TGTGCCACCAGCAGAGCGGGGGTAACGGGGTTTGGGACCCAGTACTTC; d_gene: NA; abundance: NA; v_gene: TRBV15; j_gene: TRBJ2-5
CDR3aa: CASTQGRRSEQYF; CDR3nt: TGTGCCAGCACCCAGGGCCGGCGGAGCGAGCAGTACTTC; d_gene: NA; abundance: NA; v_gene: TRBV21-1; j_gene: TRBJ2-7
CDR3aa: CASSVGDSYGYTF; CDR3nt: TGTGCCAGCAGCGTTGGGGACAGCTATGGCTACACCTTC; d_gene: TRBD1; abundance: NA; v_gene: TRBV9; j_gene: TRBJ1-2
CDR3aa: CASSYQTGAYEQYF; CDR3nt: TGTGCCAGCAGCTACCAGACAGGGGCCTACGAGCAGTACTTC; d_gene: TRBD1; abundance: few; v_gene: TRBV5-4; j_gene: TRBJ2-7
CDR3aa: CASSMYPLRGYEQYF; CDR3nt: TGTGCCAGTAGTATGTACCCCCTCAGGGGCTACGAGCAGTACTTC; d_gene: NA; abundance: NA; v_gene: TRBV19; j_gene: TRBJ2-7
CDR3aa: CASSPQTVRGGELFF; CDR3nt: TGTGCCAGCAGCCCCCAGACCGTGAGAGGCGGGGAGCTGTTTTTT; d_gene: NA; abundance: few; v_gene: TRBV5-5; j_gene: TRBJ2-2
CDR3aa: CSVGGSYEQYF; CDR3nt: TGCAGCGTTGGCGGATCCTACGAGCAGTACTTC; d_gene: NA; abundance: NA; v_gene: TRBV29-1; j_gene: TRBJ2-7
CDR3aa: CASSFSGLAYNEQFF; CDR3nt: TGTGCCAGCAGCTTCTCGGGACTAGCCTACAATGAGCAGTTCTTC; d_gene: TRBD2; abundance: NA; v_gene: TRBV11-2; j_gene: TRBJ2-1
CDR3aa: CASSTEFSYEQYF; CDR3nt: TGTGCCAGCAGTACCGAGTTCTCCTACGAGCAGTACTTC; d_gene: NA; abundance: NA; v_gene: TRBV6-6; j_gene: TRBJ2-7
CDR3aa: CASEGGTEAFF; CDR3nt: TGTGCCAGCGAGGGCGGGACTGAAGCTTTCTTT; d_gene: NA; abundance: NA; v_gene: TRBV2; j_gene: TRBJ1-1
CDR3aa: CASSISDRGDHTEAFF; CDR3nt: TGTGCCAGTAGTATTTCGGACAGGGGGGATCACACTGAAGCTTTCTTT; d_gene: TRBD1; abundance: NA; v_gene: TRBV19; j_gene: TRBJ1-1